Following are 13 T cell receptor beta chains from one sample sequenced in a study of beta chain features in type 1 diabetes. No antigens are known for them. TCRB transcripts that were expressed got sequenced, as all of the isolated RNA had been reverse transcribed. Sequencing was performed with immunoSEQ multiplex PCR; in TCRdb, only in-frame clones are kept and a portion is missing. The top ten hold around 0.12% of the sample, which has around 710,000 clones, 12% seen once. Regarding the study as a whole: Moderate but significant shortening of TCRB CDR3s was recorded in all four CD4+ subsets from Type 1 diabetes patients.

Source material: naive CD4+ T cells from blood. These receptors originate from a man aged 30 to 39 with type 1 diabetes.

The rearrangement links TRBV14 to TRBJ2-3; D is unclear. This CDR3 has 14 residues. Trimming cost V 0 bases and J 2 bases, with 6 bases left between them. In germline, CDR1 is SGHDN, CDR2 FVKESK. CDR3 residues: CASSQDQNTDTQYF. CDR3 sequence (DNA): TGTGCCAGCAGCCAAGACCAGAACACAGATACGCAGTATTTT.

V is TRBV2 and J is TRBJ1-2; D unclear. Trimming stripped 2 bases from V and 0 bases from J, with 4 bases between. CDR1 and CDR2 (germline): SNHLY, FYNNEI. The CDR3 totals 13 residues. The CDR3 spells CASSERSNYGYTF. CDR3 sequence (DNA): TGTGCCAGCAGTGAACGGTCTAACTATGGCTACACCTTC.

The CDR3, as DNA: TGTGCCAGCAGCTTCTTCAGGGGGAACACTGAAGCTTTCTTT. It encodes CASSFFRGNTEAFF. The rearrangement joins TRBV11-3 to TRBJ1-1, with D tentatively TRBD1 (6 bases). This CDR3 is 14 amino acids long. V shed 3 bases and J shed 1 base, with 9 bases lying between them. The germline V gene has CDR1 SGHNT and CDR2 YENEEA.

This clone turned up a few times. The chain employs TRBV11-1 and TRBJ2-3; 10 positions agree with TRBD1. Trimming took 5 bases from V and 4 from J; bases not matched to a gene: 6. Germline V gene data show CDR1 as SGHAT and CDR2 as FQDESV (reference sequence). The CDR3 spans 15 residues. The CDR3 is CASSIGTGAPDTQYF. The CDR3 coding sequence is TGTGCCAGCAGCATCGGGACAGGGGCGCCAGATACGCAGTATTTT.

V and J are TRBV18 and TRBJ2-1, with 10 bases matching TRBD1. The CDR3 extends over 15 amino acids. Germline V gene lookup returns CDR1 KGHSH and CDR2 LQKENI. The J segment lost 4 bases and the V segment lost 4 bases, leaving 4 bases of the junction unmatched. CDR3 residues: CASSQGTGEYNEQFF. In nucleotides, the CDR3 is TGTGCCAGCTCACAGGGGACAGGGGAATACAATGAGCAGTTCTTC.

Details on this clone: At the DNA level, this CDR3 is encoded by other sequences in the same sample as well. V gene TRBV7-9 combines with J gene TRBJ1-6; the D gene is possibly TRBD1 (6 bases). Trimming cost V 5 bases and J 5 bases, with 10 bases left between them. Germline CDR1 reads SEHNR; CDR2 reads FQNEAQ (reference sequence). The CDR3 spans 14 residues. The CDR3 coding sequence is TGTGCCAGCAGCCCAAGGGGGGATAATTCACCCCTCCACTTT. Its translation is CASSPRGDNSPLHF.

The chain links TRBV7-9 to TRBJ2-7; 7 positions match TRBD1. The CDR3 has 14 amino acids. The V gene end was trimmed by 5 bases and the J gene end by 3 bases; junction bases not matched to a gene: 7. Germline V lookup: CDR1 SEHNR, CDR2 FQNEAQ (reference sequence). As DNA, the CDR3 is TGTGCCAGCAGCCCCGAGGGACAGAGCTACGAGCAGTACTTC. Translated: CASSPEGQSYEQYF.

This clone turned up a few times. The V call is TRBV18, the J call TRBJ2-6; D call uncertain. The CDR3 contains 17 residues. The germline V gene has CDR1 KGHSH and CDR2 LQKENI. V lost 3 bases to trimming and J lost 0 bases, with 12 bases between them. Here the CDR3 reads CASSPRQTHSGANVLTF. CDR3 sequence (DNA): TGTGCCAGCTCACCCCGTCAGACCCACTCTGGGGCCAACGTCCTGACTTTC.

The chain employs TRBV9 and TRBJ2-1; possibly TRBD2 for D (5 bases). The CDR3 runs 14 residues. CDR1 and CDR2 (germline): SGDLS, YYNGEE. V lost 3 bases and J 6 bases, leaving 13 bases between the germline ends. CDR3 nucleotide sequence: TGTGCCAGCAGCGAACGCCCAACTAGCAATGAGCAGTTCTTC. This translates into CASSERPTSNEQFF. The variable domain in full, with the rest retrieved from reference TRBV9 and TRBJ2-1, is DSGVTQTPKHLITATGQRVTLRCSPRSGDLSVYWYQQSLDQGLQFLIQYYNGEERAKGNILERFSAQQFPDLHSELNLSSLELGDSALYFCASSERPTSNEQFFGPGTRLTVL.

The chain joins TRBV4-3 to TRBJ1-3; D uncertain. V dropped 0 bases and J dropped 1 base, with 7 bases sitting between them. The CDR3 spans 15 residues. Germline V gene sequence: CDR1 LGHNA, CDR2 YSLEER. The DNA for the CDR3 is TGCGCCAGCAGCCAAGATTCCAGTTCTGGAAACACCATATATTTT. Protein product: CASSQDSSSGNTIYF.

This clone was found a few times. The CDR3 sequence is CASSASFSGANVLTF. The CDR3 coding sequence is TGTGCCAGCAGTGCTTCGTTCTCTGGGGCCAACGTCCTGACTTTC. The rearrangement uses TRBV2 and TRBJ2-6; D gene ambiguous. V dropped 4 bases and J dropped 0 bases, with 7 bases sitting between them. The V gene's germline CDR1 is SNHLY and CDR2 FYNNEI. The length of the CDR3 is 15 residues.

The chain carries TRBV12-5 and TRBJ2-1; TRBD1 aligns across 11 bases. Trimming took 3 bases from V and 3 from J; bases not matched to a gene: 1. Per the germline V gene, CDR1 is LGHNT and CDR2 is FRNRAP. The CDR3 has 15 amino acids. CDR3 in DNA: TGTGCTAGTGGTTTCGGGACAGGGGGCTACAATGAGCAGTTCTTC. This encodes CASGFGTGGYNEQFF.

The chain recombines TRBV10-3 with TRBJ2-1; 13 positions agree with TRBD2. There are 16 residues in the CDR3. Germline V gene sequence: CDR1 ENHRY, CDR2 SYGVKD. Trimming cost V 2 bases and J 6 bases; bases outside gene matches: 4. The CDR3 coding sequence is TGTGCCATCAGTGAGCCGGGACTAGCGGGGACCAATGAGCAGTTCTTC. Its protein product is CAISEPGLAGTNEQFF.